The clone carrying this T cell receptor (beta chain) showed up just a few times. Its antigen is unknown. This sample stems from a study of memory CD4+ T cells and cytomegalovirus serostatus. About the research overall: This sample comes from healthy Belgian adults, eight or nine CMV seropositive, 24 seronegative.

Single viable CD3+CD4+CD8-CD45RO+ cells were sorted as the memory CD4+ T cells. Study results and limitations: Of 150 to 200 reported CMV TCRbeta sequences, under 70 were found in memory CD4+ repertoires.

Germline CDR1 and CDR2: SGHRS and YFSETQ. The CDR3 covers 16 residues. Trimming left V 0 bases short and J 0 bases short, with 7 bases between. Generated by immunoSEQ multiplex PCR, the TCRdb table keeps only in-frame clones and is missing some. The profile shows just under 95,000 clones, 75% to 85% of them singletons. The genes are TRBV5-1 and TRBJ2-6; tentatively, D is TRBD1 (5 bases). The sequenced sample consisted of memory CD4+ T cells from blood. The sequence was collected from an adult in good health and CMV-seropositive. The CDR3 DNA reads TGCGCCAGCAGCTTGGGACAGATCTCTGGGGCCAACGTCCTGACTTTC. Its translation is CASSLGQISGANVLTF.